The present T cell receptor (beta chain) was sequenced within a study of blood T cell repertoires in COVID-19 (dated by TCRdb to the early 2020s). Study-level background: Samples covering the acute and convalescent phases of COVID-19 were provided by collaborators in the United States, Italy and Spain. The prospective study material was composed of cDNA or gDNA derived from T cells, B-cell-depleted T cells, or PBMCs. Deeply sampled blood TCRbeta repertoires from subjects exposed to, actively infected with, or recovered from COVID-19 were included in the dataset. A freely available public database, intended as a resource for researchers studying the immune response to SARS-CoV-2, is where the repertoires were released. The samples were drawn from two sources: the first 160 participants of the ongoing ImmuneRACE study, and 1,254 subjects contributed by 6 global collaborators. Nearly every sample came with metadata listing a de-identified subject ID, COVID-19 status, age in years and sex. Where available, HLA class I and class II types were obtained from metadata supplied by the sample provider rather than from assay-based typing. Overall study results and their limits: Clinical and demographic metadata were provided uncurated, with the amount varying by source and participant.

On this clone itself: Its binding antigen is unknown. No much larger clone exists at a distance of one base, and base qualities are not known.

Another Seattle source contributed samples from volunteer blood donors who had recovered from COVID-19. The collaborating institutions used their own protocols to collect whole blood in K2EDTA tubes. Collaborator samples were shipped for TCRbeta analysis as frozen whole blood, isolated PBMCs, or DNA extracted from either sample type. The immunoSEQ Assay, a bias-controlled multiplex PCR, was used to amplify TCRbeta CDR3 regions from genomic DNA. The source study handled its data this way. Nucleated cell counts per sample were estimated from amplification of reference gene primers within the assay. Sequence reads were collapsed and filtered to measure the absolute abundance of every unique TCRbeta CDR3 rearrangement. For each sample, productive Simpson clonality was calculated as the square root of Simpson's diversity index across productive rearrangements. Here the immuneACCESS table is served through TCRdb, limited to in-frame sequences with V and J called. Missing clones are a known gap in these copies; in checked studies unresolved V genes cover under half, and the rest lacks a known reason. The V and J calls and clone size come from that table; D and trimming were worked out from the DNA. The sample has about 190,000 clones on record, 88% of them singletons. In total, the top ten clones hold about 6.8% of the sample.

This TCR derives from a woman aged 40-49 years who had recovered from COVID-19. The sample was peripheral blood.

The CDR3 protein: CASRLSQASRDEQFF. DNA sequence: TGTGCCAGTAGACTCTCTCAGGCTAGCCGAGATGAGCAGTTCTTC. The chain is made from TRBV19 and TRBJ2-1; TRBD2 is a possible D gene, resting on 5 matching bases. V was cut back by 6 bases and J by 8 bases, leaving a gap of 20 bases between them. CDR1 LNHDA and CDR2 SQIVND were looked up in the germline V gene (reference sequence). The CDR3 starts with the cysteine, ends with the phenylalanine, and has 15 residues. The entry retains the CDR3 DNA only, 45 bases that are in frame from base 1.